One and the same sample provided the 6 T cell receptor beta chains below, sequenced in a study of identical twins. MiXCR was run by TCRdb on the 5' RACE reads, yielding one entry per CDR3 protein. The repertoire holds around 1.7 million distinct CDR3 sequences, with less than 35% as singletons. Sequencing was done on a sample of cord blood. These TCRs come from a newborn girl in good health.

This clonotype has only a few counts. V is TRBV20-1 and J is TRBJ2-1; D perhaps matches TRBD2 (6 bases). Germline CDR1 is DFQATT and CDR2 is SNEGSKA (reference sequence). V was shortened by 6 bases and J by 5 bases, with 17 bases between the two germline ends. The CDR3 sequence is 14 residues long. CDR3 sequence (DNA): TGCAGTGCGGGCGGGACCACTTCCGACAATGAGCAGTTCTTC. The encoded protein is CSAGGTTSDNEQFF.

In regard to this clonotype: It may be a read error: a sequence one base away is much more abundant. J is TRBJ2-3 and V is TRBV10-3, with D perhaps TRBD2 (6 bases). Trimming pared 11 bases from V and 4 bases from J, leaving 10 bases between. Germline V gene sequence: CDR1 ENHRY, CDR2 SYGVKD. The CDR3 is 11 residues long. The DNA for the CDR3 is TGTGCCGCGGGGAACCCAGATACGCAGTATTTT. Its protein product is CAAGNPDTQYF.

CDR3 protein: CSVWSGGETQYF. The CDR3 DNA reads TGCAGTGTTTGGAGCGGGGGGGAGACCCAGTACTTC. The rearrangement uses TRBV20-1 and TRBJ2-5; 9 bases are a match to TRBD2. V gave up 7 bases and J gave up 5 bases; unmatched junction bases: 5. Germline loops: CDR1 DFQATT, CDR2 SNEGSKA (reference sequence). The CDR3 extends over 12 amino acids.

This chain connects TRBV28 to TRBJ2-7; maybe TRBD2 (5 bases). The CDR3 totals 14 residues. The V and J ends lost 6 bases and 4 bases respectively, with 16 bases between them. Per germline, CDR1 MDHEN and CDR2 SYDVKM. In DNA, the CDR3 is TGTGCCAGCAGCTCTGGTAGTAGCGCGTACGAGCAGTACTTC. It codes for CASSSGSSAYEQYF.

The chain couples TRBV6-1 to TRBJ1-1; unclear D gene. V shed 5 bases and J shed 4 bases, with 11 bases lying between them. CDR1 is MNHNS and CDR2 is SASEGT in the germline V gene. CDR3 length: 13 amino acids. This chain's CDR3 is CASSSRMATEAFF. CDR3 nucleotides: TGTGCCAGCAGTTCAAGGATGGCCACTGAAGCTTTCTTT.

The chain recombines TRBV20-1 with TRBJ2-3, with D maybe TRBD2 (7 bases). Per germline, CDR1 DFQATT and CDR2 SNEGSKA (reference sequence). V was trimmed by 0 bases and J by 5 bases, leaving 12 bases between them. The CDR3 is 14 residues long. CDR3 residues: CSARDGGGGDTQYF. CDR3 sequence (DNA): TGCAGTGCTAGAGATGGGGGAGGGGGAGATACGCAGTATTTT.